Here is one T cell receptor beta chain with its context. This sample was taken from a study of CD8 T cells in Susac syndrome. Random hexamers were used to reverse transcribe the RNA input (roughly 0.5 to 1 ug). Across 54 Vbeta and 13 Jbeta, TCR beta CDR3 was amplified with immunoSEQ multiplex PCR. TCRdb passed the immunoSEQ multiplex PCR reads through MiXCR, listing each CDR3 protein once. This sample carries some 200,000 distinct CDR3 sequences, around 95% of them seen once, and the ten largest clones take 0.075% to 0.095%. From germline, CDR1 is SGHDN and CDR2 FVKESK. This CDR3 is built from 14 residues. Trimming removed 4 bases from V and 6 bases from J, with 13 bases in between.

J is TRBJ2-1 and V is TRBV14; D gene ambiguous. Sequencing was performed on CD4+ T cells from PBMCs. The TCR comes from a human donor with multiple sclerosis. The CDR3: CASSPSSLVNEQFF. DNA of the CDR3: TGTGCCAGCAGCCCGAGCAGCCTAGTCAATGAGCAGTTCTTC.